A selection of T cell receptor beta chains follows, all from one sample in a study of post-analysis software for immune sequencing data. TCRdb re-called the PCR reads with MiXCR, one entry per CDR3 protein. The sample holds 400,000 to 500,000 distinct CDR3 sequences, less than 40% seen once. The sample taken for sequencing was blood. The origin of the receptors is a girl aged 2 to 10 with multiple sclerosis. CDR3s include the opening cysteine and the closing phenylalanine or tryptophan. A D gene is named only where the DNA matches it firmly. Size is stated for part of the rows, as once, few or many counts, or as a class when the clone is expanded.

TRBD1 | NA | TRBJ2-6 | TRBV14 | TGTGCCAGCAGCCAAGCTTTCGGGACAGGAAGCTCTGGGGCCAACGTCCTGACTTTC | CASSQAFGTGSSGANVLTF
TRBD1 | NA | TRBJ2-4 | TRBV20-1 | TGCAGTGCTAGCCCTAGACAGGGGGCGAGGGGACTAGCCAAAAACATTCAGTACTTC | CSASPRQGARGLAKNIQYF
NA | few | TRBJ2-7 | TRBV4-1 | TGCGCCAGCAGCCACCTGTCGGGGGTTAAAGCCTACGAGCAGTACTTC | CASSHLSGVKAYEQYF
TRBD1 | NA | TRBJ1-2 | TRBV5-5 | TGTGCCAGCAGCTTGGTTGCAGGGGGACATGGCTACACCTTC | CASSLVAGGHGYTF
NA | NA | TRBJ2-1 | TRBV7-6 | TGTGCCAGCAGCTTAGCGTTGGTGGGGTTAGGGGGCAATGAGCAGTTCTTC | CASSLALVGLGGNEQFF
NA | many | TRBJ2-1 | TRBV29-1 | TGCAGCGTTCCACGGTTCGGAGAGCAGTTCTTC | CSVPRFGEQFF
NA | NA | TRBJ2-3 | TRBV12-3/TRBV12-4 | TGTGCCAGCAGTTTATGGTGGTCCTCCACAGATACGCAGTATTTT | CASSLWWSSTDTQYF
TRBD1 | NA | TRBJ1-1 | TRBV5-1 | TGCGCCAGCAGCTTTACTACAGGGGAGAACACTGAAGCTTTCTTT | CASSFTTGENTEAFF
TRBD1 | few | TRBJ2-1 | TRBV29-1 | TGCAGCGAGGGACAGGGCCCCTACAATGAGCAGTTCTTC | CSEGQGPYNEQFF
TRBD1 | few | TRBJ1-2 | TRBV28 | TGTGCCAGCAGTTTATCAAAAGGGACAGGGAGAGGCTACACCTTC | CASSLSKGTGRGYTF
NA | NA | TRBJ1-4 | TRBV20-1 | TGCAGTGCTAGCCGGGTCCCTAATGAAAAACTGTTTTTT | CSASRVPNEKLFF
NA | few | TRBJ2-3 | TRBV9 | TGTGCCAGCAGCGTAGGACAGCCCGGCACAGATACGCAGTATTTT | CASSVGQPGTDTQYF
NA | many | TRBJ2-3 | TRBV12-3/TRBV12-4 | TGTGCCACCTCCTTGGAGGTTAGCACAGATACGCAGTATTTT | CATSLEVSTDTQYF
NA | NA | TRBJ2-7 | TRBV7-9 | TGTGCCAGCAGCCGCTGGGGACCCTACGAGCAGTACTTC | CASSRWGPYEQYF
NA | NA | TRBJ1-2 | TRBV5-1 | TGCGCCAGCAGCTTGGTCGGCAAGAACTATGGCTACACCTTC | CASSLVGKNYGYTF
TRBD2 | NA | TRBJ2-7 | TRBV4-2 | TGTGCCAGCAGTGATCGCGGGGGGGCCTACGAGCAGTACTTC | CASSDRGGAYEQYF
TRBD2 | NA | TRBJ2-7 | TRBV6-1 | TGTGCCAGCAGTGAACGGGTGTGGGGGGGGTCCTACAATGAGCAGTACTTC | CASSERVWGGSYNEQYF
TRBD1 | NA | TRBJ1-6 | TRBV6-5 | TGTGCCAGCAGTGGACAGGGGGTGTCCCTCCACTTT | CASSGQGVSLHF
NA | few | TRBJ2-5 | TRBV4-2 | TGTGCCAGCAGCCAAGATGGAGCGGTGGAGACCCAGTACTTC | CASSQDGAVETQYF
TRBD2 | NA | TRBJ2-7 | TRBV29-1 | TGCAGCGCAAGCGGGGGGCGCTTCTACGAGCAGTACTTC | CSASGGRFYEQYF
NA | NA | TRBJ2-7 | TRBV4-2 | TGTGCCAGCAGCCAAGCGACTCTAGTTTCTCTATACGAGCAGTACTTC | CASSQATLVSLYEQYF
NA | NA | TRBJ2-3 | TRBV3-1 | TGTGCCAGCAGCCAAGATCCGCATATCCTGGGGACAGATACGCAGTATTTT | CASSQDPHILGTDTQYF
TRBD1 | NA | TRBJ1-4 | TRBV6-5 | TGTGCCAGCAGATCTCGACAGGGCGGGTCTAATGAAAAACTGTTTTTT | CASRSRQGGSNEKLFF
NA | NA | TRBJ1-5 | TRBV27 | TGTGCCAGCAGTTTATATATGGGCAATCAGCCCCAGCATTTT | CASSLYMGNQPQHF
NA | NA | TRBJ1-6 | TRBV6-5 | TGTGCCAGCAGTTCACAGCGAATCAATAATTCACCCCTCCACTTT | CASSSQRINNSPLHF
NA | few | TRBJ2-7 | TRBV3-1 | TGTGCCAGCAGCCAAGTATACAGCATCTACGAGCAGTACTTC | CASSQVYSIYEQYF
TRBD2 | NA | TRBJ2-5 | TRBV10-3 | TGTGCCATCAGTAAACTCAAGCGGGAGGTCGGAGAGACCCAGTACTTC | CAISKLKREVGETQYF
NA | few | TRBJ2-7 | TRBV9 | TGTGCCAGCAGCGACGGACGAGGGTACGAGCAGTACTTC | CASSDGRGYEQYF
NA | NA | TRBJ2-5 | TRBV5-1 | TGCGCCAGCAGCTTGGAGTTTTCCCAAGAGACCCAGTACTTC | CASSLEFSQETQYF
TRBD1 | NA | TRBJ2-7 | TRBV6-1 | TGTGCCAGCAGGGGGACAGAGCCCGTAAGTTCCTACGAGCAGTACTTC | CASRGTEPVSSYEQYF
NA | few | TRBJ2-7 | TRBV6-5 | TGTGCCAGCAGTTCCTCGTCGCAAGCTCGGGCGTCCTACGAGCAGTACTTC | CASSSSSQARASYEQYF
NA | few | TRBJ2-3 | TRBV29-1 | TGCAGCGTGGATCACTCACGGGGCCCAGATACGCAGTATTTT | CSVDHSRGPDTQYF
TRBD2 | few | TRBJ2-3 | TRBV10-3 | TGTGCCATCAGCCAACTAGCGGGAGGAGTGGATACGCAGTATTTT | CAISQLAGGVDTQYF
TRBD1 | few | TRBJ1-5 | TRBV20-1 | TGCAGTGCTACGGGACAGGGAGGCAATCAGCCCCAGCATTTT | CSATGQGGNQPQHF
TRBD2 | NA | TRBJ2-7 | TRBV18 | TGTGCCAGCTCACCACCGACTAGCGGGGACTACGAGCAGTACTTC | CASSPPTSGDYEQYF
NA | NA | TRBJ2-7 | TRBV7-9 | TGTGCCAGCAGCCTAATGTCTGCAGGTTCCTACGAGCAGTACTTC | CASSLMSAGSYEQYF
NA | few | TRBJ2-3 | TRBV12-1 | TGTGCCAGCAGCTTTCCACTAGCGGGAGATAGCACAGATACGCAGTATTTT | CASSFPLAGDSTDTQYF